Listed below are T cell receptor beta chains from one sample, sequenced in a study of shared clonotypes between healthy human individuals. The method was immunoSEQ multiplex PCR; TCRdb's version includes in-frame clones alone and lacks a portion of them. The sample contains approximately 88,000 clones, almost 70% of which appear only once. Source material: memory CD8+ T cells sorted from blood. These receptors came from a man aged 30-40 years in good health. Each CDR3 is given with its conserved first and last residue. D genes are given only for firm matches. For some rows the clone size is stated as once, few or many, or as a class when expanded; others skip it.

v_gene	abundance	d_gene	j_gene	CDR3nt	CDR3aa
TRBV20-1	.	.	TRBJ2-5	TGCAGTGCTGAGCTACAGACCCAGTACTTC	CSAELQTQYF
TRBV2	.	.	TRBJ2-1	TGTGCCAGCAGTCCCTCGGGACCACTCCAGTTCTTC	CASSPSGPLQFF
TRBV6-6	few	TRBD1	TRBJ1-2	TGTGCCAGCCTCGAGGGGGCTCGTGGCTACACCTTC	CASLEGARGYTF
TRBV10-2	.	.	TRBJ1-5	TGCGCCAGCAGTGAGTCGGTGGGACTGGGGAATCAGCCCCAGCATTTT	CASSESVGLGNQPQHF
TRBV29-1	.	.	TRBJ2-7	TGCAGCATACAGGGTACCTACTACGAGCAGTACTTC	CSIQGTYYEQYF
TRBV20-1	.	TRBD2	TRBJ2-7	TGCAGTGCTGGGGGGGTGGGCGAGCAGTACTTC	CSAGGVGEQYF
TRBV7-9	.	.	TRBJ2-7	TGTGCCAGCAGCGACCAGGTCTCCTACGAGCAGTACTTC	CASSDQVSYEQYF
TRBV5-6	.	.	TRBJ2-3	TGTGCCAGCACCCCCGGGTTCACAGATACGCAGTATTTT	CASTPGFTDTQYF
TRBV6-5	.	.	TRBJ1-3	TGTGCCAGCGGCAATTCTGGAAACACCATATATTTT	CASGNSGNTIYF
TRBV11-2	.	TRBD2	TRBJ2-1	TGTGCCAGCAGCCTAGCGGGTTTGTCCAATGAGCAGTTCTTC	CASSLAGLSNEQFF
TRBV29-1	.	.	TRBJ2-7	TGCAGCGTGGGTATAGACTTGTCCTCCTACGAGCAGTACTTC	CSVGIDLSSYEQYF
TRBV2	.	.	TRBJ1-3	TGTGCCAGCAGTGAAGCGGGCTTAGGAAACACCATATATTTT	CASSEAGLGNTIYF
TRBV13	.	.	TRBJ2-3	TGTGCCAGCAGCCCCCATGGAGATACGCAGTATTTT	CASSPHGDTQYF
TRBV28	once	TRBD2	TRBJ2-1	TGTGCCAGCGGGTCGAGTTGGTCGGGAGGGTACAATGAGCAGTTCTTC	CASGSSWSGGYNEQFF
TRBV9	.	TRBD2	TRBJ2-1	TGTGCCAGCAGCGTAGTCGGGGGGGCCTACAATGAGCAGTTCTTC	CASSVVGGAYNEQFF
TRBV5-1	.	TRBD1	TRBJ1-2	TGCGCCAGCAGCTTGGGAGCGCAGGGGGTTCCCTATGGCTACACCTTC	CASSLGAQGVPYGYTF